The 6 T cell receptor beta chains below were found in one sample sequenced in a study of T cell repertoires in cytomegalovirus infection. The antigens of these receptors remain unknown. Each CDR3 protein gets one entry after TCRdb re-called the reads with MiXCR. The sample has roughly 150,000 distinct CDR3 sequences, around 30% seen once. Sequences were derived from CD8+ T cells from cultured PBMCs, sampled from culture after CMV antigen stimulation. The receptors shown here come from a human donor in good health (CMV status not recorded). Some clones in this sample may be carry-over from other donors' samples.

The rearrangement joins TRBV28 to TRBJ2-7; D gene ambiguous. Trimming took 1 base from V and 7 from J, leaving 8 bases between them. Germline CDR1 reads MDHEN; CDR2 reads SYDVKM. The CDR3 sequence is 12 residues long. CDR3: CASSLFLREQYF. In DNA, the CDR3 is TGTGCCAGCAGTTTATTCTTGAGAGAGCAGTACTTC. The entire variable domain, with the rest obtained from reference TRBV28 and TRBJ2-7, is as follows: DVKVTQSSRYLVKRTGEKVFLECVQDMDHENMFWYRQDPGLGLRLIYFSYDVKMKEKGDIPEGYSVSREKKERFSLILESASTNQTSMYLCASSLFLREQYFGPGTRLTVT.

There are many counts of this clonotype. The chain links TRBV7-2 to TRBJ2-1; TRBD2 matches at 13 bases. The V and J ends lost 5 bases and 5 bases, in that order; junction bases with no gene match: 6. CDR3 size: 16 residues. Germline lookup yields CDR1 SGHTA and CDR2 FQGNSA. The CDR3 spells CASSVTSGGFNNEQFF. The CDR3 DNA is TGTGCCAGCAGCGTGACTAGCGGGGGGTTTAACAATGAGCAGTTCTTC. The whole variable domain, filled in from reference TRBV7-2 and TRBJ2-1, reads GAGVSQSPSNKVTEKGKDVELRCDPISGHTALYWYRQSLGQGLEFLIYFQGNSAPDKSGLPSDRFSAERTGGSVSTLTIQRTQQEDSAVYLCASSVTSGGFNNEQFFGPGTRLTVL.

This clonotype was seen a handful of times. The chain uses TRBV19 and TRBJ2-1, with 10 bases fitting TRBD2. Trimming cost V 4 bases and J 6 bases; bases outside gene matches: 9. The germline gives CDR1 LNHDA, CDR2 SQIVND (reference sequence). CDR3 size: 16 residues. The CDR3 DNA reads TGTGCCAGTAGTAAACTAGGACTAGCGGTTGGCAATGAGCAGTTCTTC. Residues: CASSKLGLAVGNEQFF.

The CDR3 reads CASTGGGVETQYF. DNA of the CDR3: TGTGCCAGCACCGGGGGGGGAGTAGAGACCCAGTACTTC. V usage is TRBV28 and J usage is TRBJ2-5, with TRBD2 matching over 8 bases. The CDR3 sequence is 13 residues long. The germline CDR1 and CDR2 sequences are MDHEN and SYDVKM. The trim removed 7 bases at V and 4 bases at J, leaving 5 bases unmatched.

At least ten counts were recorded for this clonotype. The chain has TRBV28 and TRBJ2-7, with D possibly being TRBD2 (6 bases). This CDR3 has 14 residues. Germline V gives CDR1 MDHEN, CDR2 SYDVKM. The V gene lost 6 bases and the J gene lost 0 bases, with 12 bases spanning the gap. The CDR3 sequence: CASRHGSSSYEQYF. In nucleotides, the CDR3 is TGTGCCAGCAGGCACGGGAGTAGCTCCTACGAGCAGTACTTC.

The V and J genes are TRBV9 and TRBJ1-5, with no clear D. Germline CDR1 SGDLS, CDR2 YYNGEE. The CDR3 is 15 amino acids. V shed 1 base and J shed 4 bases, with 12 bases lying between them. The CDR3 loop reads CASSVSGGLNQPQHF. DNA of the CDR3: TGTGCCAGCAGCGTATCCGGAGGGTTAAATCAGCCCCAGCATTTT.